Following are 24 T cell receptor beta chains from one sample sequenced in a study of shared clonotypes between healthy human individuals. Libraries were prepared by immunoSEQ multiplex PCR; TCRdb keeps only in-frame clonotypes and omits some of them. The table has more than 150,000 clones, about 66% seen once. Material: memory CD4+ T cells sorted from blood. Regarding subset: CD45RA-negative fraction. These TCRs come from a man aged 25 to 40 in good health.

Here the CDR3 DNA reads TGCGCCAGCAGCATTTCCGGGACAGGGGGTCACGAGCAGTACTTC. Translation: CASSISGTGGHEQYF. This sequence joins TRBV5-1 and TRBJ2-7, with TRBD1 matching over 11 bases. The junction had 8 bases not matched to a gene; V was cut back by 4 bases and J by 5 bases. CDR1 and CDR2 from the germline V gene are SGHRS and YFSETQ. The CDR3 is 15 residues long. Complete variable domain (other parts from reference TRBV5-1 and TRBJ2-7): KAGVTQTPRYLIKTRGQQVTLSCSPISGHRSVSWYQQTPGQGLQFLFEYFSETQRNKGNFPGRFSGRQFSNSRSEMNVSTLELGDSALYLCASSISGTGGHEQYFGPGTRLTVT.

This clone was seen a single time. The CDR3 nucleotides are TGTGCCAGTAGTATAGATAGGGGGACAGGGCATCAGCCCCAGCATTTT. It codes for CASSIDRGTGHQPQHF. This chain connects TRBV19 to TRBJ1-5, with 9 bases that match TRBD1. The CDR3 spans 16 residues. Looked up from germline, CDR1 is LNHDA and CDR2 is SQIVND (reference sequence). The ends lost 0 bases at V and 5 bases at J; junction bases unmatched: 5.

This clone is a singleton in its sample. CDR3 nucleotides: TGTGCCAGCAGCCCGACAGGGGGCAGTGGAGCTTTCTTT. Its translation: CASSPTGGSGAFF. The chain couples TRBV11-3 to TRBJ1-1; 10 bases align to TRBD1. The CDR3 runs 13 residues. Trimming took 5 bases from V and 10 from J; bases not matched to a gene: 7. CDR1 and CDR2 (germline): SGHNT, YENEEA.

This chain links TRBV5-4 with TRBJ2-5; a possible D gene is TRBD1 (6 bases). Germline-derived CDR1 and CDR2 are SGHNT and YYREEE (reference sequence). This CDR3 contains 15 residues. V was shortened by 6 bases and J by 3 bases, with 18 bases between the two germline ends. CDR3 coding DNA: TGTGCCAGCAACCCACTCCCAGGGGCGGAAGAGACCCAGTACTTC. Translation gives CASNPLPGAEETQYF. The complete variable domain, with remaining parts taken from reference TRBV5-4 and TRBJ2-5, reads ETGVTQSPTHLIKTRGQQVTLRCSSQSGHNTVSWYQQALGQGPQFIFQYYREEENGRGNFPPRFSGLQFPNYSSELNVNALELDDSALYLCASNPLPGAEETQYFGPGTRLLVL.

This chain joins TRBV6-4 and TRBJ1-2, with unresolved D. CDR3 size: 12 residues. V gave up 2 bases and J gave up 1 base, with 2 bases separating them. Germline CDR1 and CDR2: MRHNA and SNTAGT. In nucleotides, the CDR3 is TGTGCCAGCAGTGACCTTAACTATGGCTACACCTTC. Translation: CASSDLNYGYTF.

A few counts support this clone. The CDR3 region is CASSEASGSSYEQYF. The CDR3 region has the DNA TGTGCCAGCAGTGAGGCTAGCGGGAGTTCCTACGAGCAGTACTTC. The chain links TRBV2 to TRBJ2-7, with TRBD2 matching 10 bases. V was pared by 3 bases and J by 1 base, with 3 bases of the junction left unmatched. The CDR3 sequence is 15 residues long. Germline loops: CDR1 SNHLY, CDR2 FYNNEI.

The chain joins TRBV15 to TRBJ2-7, with 7 bases aligning to TRBD1. The CDR3 runs to 14 residues. Germline lookup yields CDR1 LNHNV and CDR2 YYDKDF (reference sequence). The V and J ends lost 1 base and 5 bases, in that order; junction bases with no gene match: 5. The CDR3: CATSRAIDRDEQYF. The CDR3 DNA reads as TGTGCCACCAGCAGAGCAATCGACAGGGACGAGCAGTACTTC.

The chain links TRBV25-1 to TRBJ2-1, with 8 bases identical to TRBD1. The CDR3 is 17 amino acids. Trimming took 5 bases from V and 6 from J; bases not matched to a gene: 15. Germline CDR1 and CDR2: MGHDK and SYGVNS. The CDR3 region is CASSPQMPGTGANEQFF. In DNA form, the CDR3 reads TGTGCCAGCAGTCCCCAAATGCCGGGGACAGGTGCCAATGAGCAGTTCTTC.

In DNA, the CDR3 is TGTGCCAGCAGCTTGGACCCACAGGGGGCGCTTATCTATGGCTACACCTTC. This codes for CASSLDPQGALIYGYTF. This chain joins TRBV5-4 and TRBJ1-2; TRBD1 matches at 9 bases. V shed 0 bases and J 4 bases; nucleotides not matched to a gene: 10. CDR1 SGHNT and CDR2 YYREEE come from the germline V gene (reference sequence). The CDR3 runs to 17 residues.

Many counts were recorded for this clone. The chain uses TRBV9 and TRBJ2-7; the D gene could be TRBD1 or TRBD2 (5 bases each). Germline-derived CDR1 and CDR2 are SGDLS and YYNGEE. The germline V and J ends were trimmed by 5 bases and 5 bases, with 29 bases remaining between them. This CDR3 has 18 residues. CDR3 loop: CASSATLFTGTKTNEQYF. CDR3 coding DNA: TGTGCCAGCAGTGCCACTTTATTCACCGGGACCAAGACTAACGAGCAGTACTTC.

In DNA form, the CDR3 reads TGTGCCAGCAAGCTTCAGACAGTTACCGCCGGGGAGCTGTTTTTT. It translates to CASKLQTVTAGELFF. This chain links TRBV2 with TRBJ2-2, with a tentative D call TRBD1 (5 bases). V lost 7 bases, J lost 6 bases, and 18 bases lay in between. Germline V gene lookup returns CDR1 SNHLY and CDR2 FYNNEI. The CDR3 has 15 residues.

This clone was counted ten times or more. This chain uses TRBV10-1 with TRBJ1-4; D perhaps matches TRBD1 (6 bases). The CDR3 has 14 amino acids. The germline CDR1 and CDR2 sequences are WNHNN and SYGVQD (reference sequence). Trimming left V 3 bases short and J 8 bases short, with 13 bases between. The CDR3 loop reads CASSDVGAEEKLFF. The CDR3, as DNA: TGCGCCAGCAGTGATGTGGGGGCAGAAGAAAAACTGTTTTTT.

The J gene is TRBJ2-3, the V gene TRBV7-3; tentative D call: TRBD1 (5 bases). The CDR3 totals 13 residues. The V gene's germline CDR1 is SGHTA and CDR2 FQGTGA. Trimming pared 4 bases from V and 4 bases from J, leaving 9 bases between. CDR3 DNA sequence: TGTGCCAGCAGCTCAGACAGTTCAGATACGCAGTATTTT. Encoded protein: CASSSDSSDTQYF.

The sample holds many counts of this clone. Other DNA sequences in the sample encode the same CDR3. This chain uses TRBV7-3 with TRBJ2-2; 7 bases fit TRBD2. V trimming: 5 bases; J trimming: 2 bases; junction bases outside the gene matches: 5. The CDR3 covers 15 residues. Germline V gene sequence: CDR1 SGHTA, CDR2 FQGTGA. The CDR3 loop is CASSPPGGNTGELFF. CDR3 nucleotide sequence: TGTGCCAGCAGCCCCCCGGGAGGTAACACCGGGGAGCTGTTTTTT.

This sequence joins TRBV13 and TRBJ2-7; TRBD2 aligns across 14 bases. Germline V lookup: CDR1 PRHDT, CDR2 FYEKMQ (reference sequence). This CDR3 is built from 17 residues. Germline trimming cut 1 base from V and 2 bases from J; bases unmatched to any gene: 4. CDR3 sequence (DNA): TGTGCCAGCAGCTTAGTTGGGACTAGCGGGAGCCCCTACGAGCAGTACTTC. Translation: CASSLVGTSGSPYEQYF. The complete variable domain, with remaining parts taken from reference TRBV13 and TRBJ2-7, reads AAGVIQSPRHLIKEKRETATLKCYPIPRHDTVYWYQQGPGQDPQFLISFYEKMQSDKGSIPDRFSAQQFSDYHSELNMSSLELGDSALYFCASSLVGTSGSPYEQYFGPGTRLTVT.

This chain connects TRBV5-1 to TRBJ2-3, with 8 bases aligning to TRBD2. The CDR3 totals 15 residues. CDR1 SGHRS and CDR2 YFSETQ come from the germline V gene. Germline trimming cut 2 bases from V and 3 bases from J; bases unmatched to any gene: 5. This CDR3 is CASSLYGGRTDTQYF. In nucleotides, the CDR3 is TGCGCCAGCAGCTTATACGGCGGGAGGACAGATACGCAGTATTTT.

The genes are TRBV14 and TRBJ1-5; tentative D call: TRBD1 (5 bases). Germline V gene data show CDR1 as SGHDN and CDR2 as FVKESK. V was shortened by 4 bases and J by 4 bases, with 11 bases between the two germline ends. This CDR3 spans 14 amino acids. CDR3 DNA: TGTGCCAGCAGCCCCCAGGGAGGGAATCAGCCCCAGCATTTT. This codes for CASSPQGGNQPQHF.

This clone was counted once. The rearrangement links TRBV11-3 to TRBJ1-2; D remains ambiguous. The CDR3 sequence is 15 residues long. Germline V gene sequence: CDR1 SGHNT, CDR2 YENEEA. The V end was cut by 0 bases, the J end by 2 bases, with 10 bases between. The CDR3 protein is CASSLDIGQNYGYTF. DNA of the CDR3: TGTGCCAGCAGCTTAGATATTGGTCAAAACTATGGCTACACCTTC.

V usage is TRBV5-7 and J usage is TRBJ1-5; 10 nucleotides match TRBD1. TRBV5-7 is reported as an ORF; its role is uncertain. The V segment lost 3 bases and the J segment 6 bases; nucleotides outside the gene matches: 0. The CDR3 length is 13 residues. This CDR3 is CASSWDRGQPQHF. The DNA of the CDR3 is TGTGCCAGCAGCTGGGACAGGGGTCAGCCCCAGCATTTT.

In this sample, this clone turned up a few times. V and J are TRBV27 and TRBJ1-1; the D gene is possibly TRBD1 (6 bases). V dropped 3 bases and J dropped 4 bases, with 12 bases sitting between them. Per germline, CDR1 MNHEY and CDR2 SMNVEV (reference sequence). This CDR3 is built from 14 residues. CDR3 sequence reads: CASSFGGGTTEAFF. The DNA for the CDR3 is TGTGCCAGCAGTTTTGGAGGGGGAACCACTGAAGCTTTCTTT.

This chain links TRBV14 with TRBJ2-7, with TRBD1 matching 12 bases. The length of the CDR3 is 16 residues. V lost 2 bases to trimming and J lost 7 bases; unmatched junction nucleotides: 9. Germline V gene sequence: CDR1 SGHDN, CDR2 FVKESK. CDR3 in DNA: TGTGCCAGCAGCCAACGACCGGGACAGGGGGCGTGGGAGCAGTACTTC. Protein sequence: CASSQRPGQGAWEQYF.

Details on this clone: A far larger clone is off by one base, so a read error is likely. The DNA for the CDR3 is TGTGCCACCAGCAGGGCTTGGACTAGCGGGAGTCTGTACAATGAGCAGTTCTTC. Translation gives CATSRAWTSGSLYNEQFF. V is TRBV15 and J is TRBJ2-1; 13 nucleotides match TRBD2. This CDR3 is built from 18 residues. CDR1 and CDR2 from the germline V gene are LNHNV and YYDKDF (reference sequence). J was trimmed by 4 bases and V by 3 bases; bases with no gene match: 9.

The chain recombines TRBV5-6 with TRBJ1-5, with TRBD1 as a possible D gene (5 bases). CDR1 and CDR2 (germline): SGHDT, YYEEEE. V was pared by 1 base and J by 2 bases, with 16 bases between. The CDR3 contains 17 residues. The CDR3 DNA sequence: TGTGCCAGCAGCTTGCGGGGGTCTAGTATGGGCAATCAGCCCCAGCATTTT. Translating it yields CASSLRGSSMGNQPQHF.

The chain combines TRBV9 with TRBJ1-4; 11 nucleotides line up with TRBD1. The V segment lost 4 bases and the J segment 7 bases; nucleotides outside the gene matches: 6. The length of the CDR3 is 15 residues. Germline lookup yields CDR1 SGDLS and CDR2 YYNGEE. CDR3 residues: CASSRTGTGGEKLFF. The CDR3 coding sequence is TGTGCCAGCAGCCGTACCGGGACAGGGGGTGAAAAACTGTTTTTT.